The present T cell receptor (beta chain) was sequenced within a study of T-cell memory formation after mild COVID-19. About the study: TCR clusters were mostly donor specific.

From 5'RACE with constant-segment primers came TCR alpha and TCR beta cDNA libraries that carried sample barcodes and UMIs. TCRdb used MiXCR to reprocess the 5' RACE reads, holding one entry per CDR3 protein. The sample has a few hundred thousand distinct CDR3 sequences; 15% to 20% are singletons. Study results and caveats: Memory sampled before infection contained some responding clones, suggesting cross-reactive memory joined. Balance between CD4 and CD8 was seen in clones contracting day 15 to 85, and a CD4+ lean was seen in later expanders.

This clonotype was counted between two and nine times. Antigen specificity is unknown. The CDR3 is 13 residues long. The germline CDR1 and CDR2 sequences are SGHRS and YFSETQ. Germline trimming cut 0 bases from V and 6 bases from J; bases unmatched to any gene: 2. Sequencing was carried out using PBMCs or a T cell subset sorted from them (not recorded which). This sequence originates from a man younger than 35 who had mild COVID-19 (a few samples of this study predate the infection). Cell type and time point are not known. This chain links TRBV5-1 with TRBJ2-7; TRBD1 aligns across 8 bases. The CDR3 protein is CASSLGTGSEQYV. CDR3 coding DNA: TGCGCCAGCAGCTTGGGGACAGGGTCCGAGCAGTACGTC.